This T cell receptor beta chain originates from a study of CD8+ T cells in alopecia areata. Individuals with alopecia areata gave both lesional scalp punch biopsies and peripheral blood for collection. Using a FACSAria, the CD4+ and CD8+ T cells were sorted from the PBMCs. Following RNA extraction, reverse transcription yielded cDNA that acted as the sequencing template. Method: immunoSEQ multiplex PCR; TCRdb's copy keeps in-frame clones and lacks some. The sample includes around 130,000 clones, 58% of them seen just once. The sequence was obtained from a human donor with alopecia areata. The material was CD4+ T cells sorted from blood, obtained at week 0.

The DNA of the CDR3 is TGCGCCAGCAGCCAAGTCGCGGGAGGTGCCCACGAGCAGTACTTC. Its protein product is CASSQVAGGAHEQYF. V gene TRBV4-3 combines with J gene TRBJ2-7; TRBD2 matches 8 bases. Per the germline V gene, CDR1 is LGHNA and CDR2 is YSLEER. Trimming took 1 base from V and 5 from J; bases not matched to a gene: 7. The CDR3 runs 15 residues.